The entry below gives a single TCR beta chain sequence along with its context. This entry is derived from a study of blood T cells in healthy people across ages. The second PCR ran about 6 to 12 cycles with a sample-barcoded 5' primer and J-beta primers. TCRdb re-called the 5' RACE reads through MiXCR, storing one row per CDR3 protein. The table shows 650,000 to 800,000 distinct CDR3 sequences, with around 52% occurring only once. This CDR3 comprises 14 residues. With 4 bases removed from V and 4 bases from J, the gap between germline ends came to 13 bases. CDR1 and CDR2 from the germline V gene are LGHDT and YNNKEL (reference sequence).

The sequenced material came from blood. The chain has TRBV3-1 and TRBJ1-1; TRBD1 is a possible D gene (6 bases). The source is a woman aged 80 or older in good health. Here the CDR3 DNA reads TGTGCCAGCAGCCCCCAGGGGTATGGCACTGAAGCTTTCTTT. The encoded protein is CASSPQGYGTEAFF.